The 26 T cell receptor beta chains presented below share a single source sample, sequenced in a study of PD-1 blockade in classical Hodgkin lymphoma. Noted time point: cycle 4 day 1 (C4D1), after less than 7 weeks of nivolumab. Each patient relapsed following autologous stem cell transplantation, and prior brentuximab vedotin exposure differed. Only in-frame clones appear in the TCRdb table, and some are missing; sequencing was by immunoSEQ multiplex PCR. This table holds 26,000 or so clones, around three quarters found once. Sequencing used peripheral blood mononuclear cells (PBMCs), obtained before the fourth cycle of nivolumab. Receptors originate from a human donor with classical Hodgkin lymphoma.

The chain employs TRBV4-3 and TRBJ1-4; D uncertain. The CDR3 sequence is 12 residues long. V was trimmed by 0 bases and J by 10 bases, leaving 6 bases between them. Germline values: CDR1 LGHNA, CDR2 YSLEER. The CDR3 coding sequence is TGCGCCAGCAGCCAAGATGAAAGAAAACTGTTTTTT. Translated, it gives CASSQDERKLFF.

This chain uses TRBV18 with TRBJ2-5; D ambiguous. The length of the CDR3 is 13 residues. Germline V CDR1 and CDR2: KGHSH, LQKENI. Trimming cost V 1 base and J 2 bases, with 5 bases left between them. The CDR3 loop reads CASSPLQQETQYF. CDR3 coding DNA: TGTGCCAGCTCACCACTACAGCAAGAGACCCAGTACTTC.

CDR3 nucleotides: TGTGCCAGCAGTCTTATCCCAGGGGAAAAACTGTTTTTT. Translating it yields CASSLIPGEKLFF. The chain uses TRBV14 and TRBJ1-4, with D tentatively TRBD1 (5 bases). This CDR3 has 13 amino acids. With 6 bases removed from V and 8 bases from J, the gap between germline ends came to 13 bases. Germline CDR1 SGHDN, CDR2 FVKESK.

CDR3 residues: CASSGQDYNEQFF. In nucleotides, the CDR3 is TGTGCCAGCAGCGGACAGGACTACAATGAGCAGTTCTTC. V and J are TRBV5-8 and TRBJ2-1, with 7 bases that match TRBD1. CDR1 and CDR2 from the germline V gene are SGHTS and YDEGEE. This CDR3 has 13 amino acids. The J segment lost 3 bases and the V segment lost 4 bases, leaving 1 base of the junction unmatched.

The rearrangement joins TRBV5-1 to TRBJ1-1; D uncertain. The V gene's germline CDR1 is SGHRS and CDR2 YFSETQ. V lost 3 bases and J 1 base, leaving 10 bases between the germline ends. The CDR3 is 14 residues long. This CDR3 reads CASSSDPGNTEAFF. The DNA for the CDR3 is TGCGCCAGCAGCTCCGATCCAGGGAACACTGAAGCTTTCTTT.

V and J are TRBV28 and TRBJ1-5; 9 bases align to TRBD1. V was clipped by 6 bases and J by 1 base; unmatched bases: 4. This CDR3 contains 15 residues. In germline, CDR1 is MDHEN, CDR2 SYDVKM. The CDR3 DNA is TGTGCCAGCAGACTTGACAGGGGGAGCAATCAGCCCCAGCATTTT. Amino acid sequence: CASRLDRGSNQPQHF.

The chain carries TRBV18 and TRBJ2-3, with TRBD2 matching 8 bases. Germline V gene data show CDR1 as KGHSH and CDR2 as LQKENI. The CDR3 is 15 residues long. The ends lost 5 bases at V and 6 bases at J; junction bases unmatched: 10. In nucleotides, the CDR3 is TGTGCCAGCTCAATGCAAGCGGGGGCCCTGGATACGCAGTATTTT. This encodes CASSMQAGALDTQYF. Full variable domain (remainder filled in from reference TRBV18 and TRBJ2-3): NAGVMQNPRHLVRRRGQEARLRCSPMKGHSHVYWYRQLPEEGLKFMVYLQKENIIDESGMPKERFSAEFPKEGPSILRIQQVVRGDSAAYFCASSMQAGALDTQYFGPGTRLTVL.

DNA of the CDR3: TGTGCCAGCAGACGCGACCCTGCGGCGAACGAGCAGTACTTC. Translation gives CASRRDPAANEQYF. The rearrangement links TRBV28 to TRBJ2-7; D not resolved. V was cut by 6 bases and J by 5 bases, with 17 bases left in between. Germline V gene lookup returns CDR1 MDHEN and CDR2 SYDVKM. The CDR3 totals 14 residues.

This clone was seen only a few times. The V and J genes are TRBV9 and TRBJ1-2, with TRBD1 matching over 12 bases. The CDR3 sequence is 17 residues long. Germline CDR1 SGDLS, CDR2 YYNGEE. V lost 5 bases, J lost 1 base, and 9 bases stayed unmatched. The CDR3 coding sequence is TGTGCCAGCAGTGCCACGGGACAGGGGGCAAGTAACTATGGCTACACCTTC. Translating it yields CASSATGQGASNYGYTF.

The CDR3 reads CASSQTSGRDEQFF. In DNA form, the CDR3 reads TGCGCCAGCAGCCAGACTAGCGGGAGGGATGAGCAGTTCTTC. The chain combines TRBV4-1 with TRBJ2-1; 14 positions agree with TRBD2. With V trimmed by 3 bases and J by 8 bases, 0 bases remained unmatched. The CDR3 contains 14 residues. Germline assignment: CDR1 MGHRA and CDR2 YSYEKL.

The chain links TRBV30 to TRBJ2-7; weak D call: TRBD1 (6 bases). Per germline, CDR1 GTSNPN and CDR2 SVGIG (reference sequence). Trimming cost V 2 bases and J 6 bases, with 14 bases left between them. The CDR3 consists of 13 residues. CDR3 residues: CAWSPGDLGEQYF. CDR3 nucleotide sequence: TGTGCCTGGAGTCCAGGGGATCTGGGCGAGCAGTACTTC.

This clone has only a few counts. The chain is built from TRBV27 and TRBJ2-2, with 11 positions matching TRBD2. The CDR3 consists of 15 residues. J lost 6 bases, V lost 5 bases, and 5 bases had no gene match. The V gene's germline CDR1 is MNHEY and CDR2 SMNVEV (reference sequence). The CDR3 is CASSPQLAGAGELFF. The CDR3, as DNA: TGTGCCAGCAGTCCCCAACTAGCGGGGGCCGGGGAGCTGTTTTTT.

The chain recombines TRBV4-3 with TRBJ2-5; D is possibly TRBD2 (5 bases). The germline V gene has CDR1 LGHNA and CDR2 YSLEER. This CDR3 is built from 15 residues. The ends were cut back, 1 base at V and 7 bases at J, with 16 bases in the middle. The DNA for the CDR3 is TGCGCCAGCAGCCAAGTATTGGGAGCATCAGGGACCCAGTACTTC. Amino acid sequence: CASSQVLGASGTQYF.

The V call is TRBV19, the J call TRBJ2-7; 8 nucleotides agree with TRBD2. Germline CDR1 reads LNHDA; CDR2 reads SQIVND (reference sequence). Trimming at V came to 6 bases and at J to 7 bases, leaving 8 bases not matched to a gene. There are 13 residues in the CDR3. The CDR3, as DNA: TGTGCCAGTAGCTGGCGGGAGGAAGGTGAGCAGTACTTC. Protein sequence: CASSWREEGEQYF.

The CDR3 sequence: CASGPWGAGETGEQYF. The CDR3 DNA is TGTGCTAGTGGCCCCTGGGGAGCGGGAGAGACGGGGGAGCAGTACTTC. The J gene is TRBJ2-7, the V gene TRBV12-5, with 8 positions matching TRBD2. Germline V gene sequence: CDR1 LGHNT, CDR2 FRNRAP. V was clipped by 6 bases and J by 7 bases; unmatched bases: 17. This CDR3 has 16 residues.

This clone was picked up a small number of times. The rearrangement uses TRBV18 and TRBJ2-2, with unresolved D. This CDR3 region has 16 residues. Germline CDR1 KGHSH, CDR2 LQKENI. Trimming pared 6 bases from V and 0 bases from J, leaving 14 bases between. The CDR3 DNA reads TGTGCCAGCTCGAACAAACGCCTTTCGAACACCGGGGAGCTGTTTTTT. This gives the protein CASSNKRLSNTGELFF. Looking up the rest from reference TRBV18 and TRBJ2-2 gives the full variable domain: NAGVMQNPRHLVRRRGQEARLRCSPMKGHSHVYWYRQLPEEGLKFMVYLQKENIIDESGMPKERFSAEFPKEGPSILRIQQVVRGDSAAYFCASSNKRLSNTGELFFGEGSRLTVL.

This clone came up once. This rearrangement joins TRBV5-1 to TRBJ2-2, with TRBD2 identical over 8 bases. With 0 bases clipped from V and 6 bases from J, the junction kept 7 bases outside the gene matches. Germline values: CDR1 SGHRS, CDR2 YFSETQ. This CDR3 has 16 residues. The CDR3 DNA reads as TGCGCCAGCAGCTTGGTTGTTAGCGGGGTTCCCGGGGAGCTGTTTTTT. This codes for CASSLVVSGVPGELFF.

This chain uses TRBV6-5 with TRBJ2-5, with a weak D call TRBD1 (6 bases). Germline CDR1 MNHEY, CDR2 SVGAGI. The CDR3 covers 14 residues. Trimming took off 8 bases at V and 2 bases at J, with 15 bases between the two ends. CDR3: CASGPQGGQETQYF. CDR3 DNA sequence: TGTGCCAGCGGACCTCAAGGGGGTCAAGAGACCCAGTACTTC.

J is TRBJ1-1 and V is TRBV7-3; no firm D call. CDR1 SGHTA and CDR2 FQGTGA come from the germline V gene. The V end was cut by 5 bases, the J end by 1 base, with 8 bases between. The CDR3 spans 13 residues. CDR3 bases: TGTGCCAGCAGCCTAGGTTGGAACACTGAAGCTTTCTTT. Protein product: CASSLGWNTEAFF.

This clone was seen a few times. The chain has TRBV2 and TRBJ2-7; D is uncertain. Germline CDR1 and CDR2: SNHLY and FYNNEI. The CDR3 spans 11 residues. The V gene lost 6 bases and the J gene lost 4 bases, with 7 bases spanning the gap. CDR3 nucleotide sequence: TGTGCCAGCAGCCCTCTTTACGAGCAGTACTTC. Protein: CASSPLYEQYF.

This clone occurred once. The rearrangement uses TRBV9 and TRBJ2-1, with TRBD2 identical over 7 bases. The CDR3 is 15 amino acids. Germline values: CDR1 SGDLS, CDR2 YYNGEE. Trimming took 0 bases from V and 7 from J; bases not matched to a gene: 7. The CDR3 coding sequence is TGTGCCAGCAGCGTAGGTGGCGGGGGATGGAATGAGCAGTTCTTC. Translating it yields CASSVGGGGWNEQFF.

The J gene is TRBJ1-5, the V gene TRBV7-2, with D uncertain. The V end lost 4 bases, the J end lost 0 bases, and 10 bases lay between the germline ends. This CDR3 comprises 15 residues. The germline gives CDR1 SGHTA, CDR2 FQGNSA. The CDR3: CASSWHVDSNQPQHF. The CDR3, as DNA: TGTGCCAGCAGCTGGCACGTAGATAGCAATCAGCCCCAGCATTTT.

The CDR3: CASSLGTGENEKLFF. In DNA, the CDR3 is TGTGCCAGCAGCCTCGGGACAGGGGAAAATGAAAAACTGTTTTTT. V gene TRBV7-9 combines with J gene TRBJ1-4; 10 nucleotides line up with TRBD1. There are 15 residues in the CDR3. Germline values: CDR1 SEHNR, CDR2 FQNEAQ (reference sequence). Trimming removed 5 bases from V and 5 bases from J; junction bases left unmatched: 5.

This chain uses TRBV28 with TRBJ1-5; no clear D gene. The CDR3 contains 14 residues. V dropped 6 bases and J dropped 5 bases, with 14 bases sitting between them. The germline CDR1 and CDR2 sequences are MDHEN and SYDVKM. The CDR3 is CASSVGESHQPQHF. CDR3 coding DNA: TGTGCCAGCAGCGTCGGGGAGTCCCATCAGCCCCAGCATTTT.

This sequence joins TRBV7-8 and TRBJ2-5; the match to TRBD2 covers 9 bases. Trimming removed 5 bases from V and 2 bases from J; junction bases left unmatched: 12. Germline V CDR1 and CDR2: SGHVS, FQNEAQ. This CDR3 contains 17 residues. The CDR3, as DNA: TGTGCCAGCAGCCTAACAGCGGGGGGCCCCACTCAAGAGACCCAGTACTTC. It encodes CASSLTAGGPTQETQYF. The full variable domain, in which reference TRBV7-8 and TRBJ2-5 provide the parts outside the CDR3, is GAGVSQSPRYKVAKRGQDVALRCDPISGHVSLFWYQQALGQGPEFLTYFQNEAQLDKSGLPSDRFFAERPEGSVSTLKIQRTQQEDSAVYLCASSLTAGGPTQETQYFGPGTRLLVL.

The chain couples TRBV2 to TRBJ2-5, with 7 bases that match TRBD2. Unmatched junction bases numbered 12, after V lost 4 bases and J lost 4 bases. CDR1 is SNHLY, CDR2 FYNNEI, per germline. CDR3 length equals 16 residues. CDR3 in DNA: TGTGCCAGCAGTGTTCCGGGGCGGGGGATAGGAGAGACCCAGTACTTC. Encoded protein: CASSVPGRGIGETQYF.